Ten or more counts support the clone carrying this T cell receptor (beta chain). Investigators amplified TCR beta CDR3 regions from RNA transcripts. In the first round, RT-PCR was carried out with HTBI primers, and a multiplex PCR formed the second round. MiXCR was run by TCRdb on the multiplex PCR reads, yielding one entry per CDR3 protein. The profile covers hundreds of thousands of distinct CDR3 sequences, with over 20% appearing a single time and around 3.1% taken by the ten largest. The data belong to a study of Graves' ophthalmopathy and Graves' hyperthyroidism. At the level of the study: Ahead of any treatment, peripheral blood was obtained at the initial diagnosis.

CDR3 length: 16 amino acids. Germline CDR1 and CDR2: SGHRS and YFSETQ. The trim removed 2 bases at V and 5 bases at J, leaving 8 bases unmatched. Certain patients, namely those with other autoimmune diseases, uncontrolled infections, pregnancy or lactation, were excluded. This receptor was taken from a woman younger than 30 with stable Graves' hyperthyroidism. Sequenced: peripheral blood. V gene TRBV5-1 combines with J gene TRBJ2-5; the match to TRBD1 covers 11 bases. CDR3 in DNA: TGCGCCAGCAGCTTAACCGGGACAGGGGGAACTGAGACCCAGTACTTC. Protein sequence: CASSLTGTGGTETQYF. Full variable domain (outside the CDR3, taken from reference TRBV5-1 and TRBJ2-5): KAGVTQTPRYLIKTRGQQVTLSCSPISGHRSVSWYQQTPGQGLQFLFEYFSETQRNKGNFPGRFSGRQFSNSRSEMNVSTLELGDSALYLCASSLTGTGGTETQYFGPGTRLLVL.